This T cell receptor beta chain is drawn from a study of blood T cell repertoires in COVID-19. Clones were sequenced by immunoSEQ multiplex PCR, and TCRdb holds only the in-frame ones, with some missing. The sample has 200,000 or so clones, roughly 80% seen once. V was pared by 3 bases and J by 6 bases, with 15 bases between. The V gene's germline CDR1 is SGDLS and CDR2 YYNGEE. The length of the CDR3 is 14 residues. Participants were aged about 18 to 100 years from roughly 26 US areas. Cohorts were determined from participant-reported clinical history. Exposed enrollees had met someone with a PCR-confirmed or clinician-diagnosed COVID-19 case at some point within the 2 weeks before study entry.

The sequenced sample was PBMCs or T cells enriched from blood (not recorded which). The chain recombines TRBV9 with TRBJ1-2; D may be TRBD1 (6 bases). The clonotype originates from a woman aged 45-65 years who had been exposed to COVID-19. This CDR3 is CASSAAQGRHGYTF. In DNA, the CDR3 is TGTGCCAGCAGCGCAGCGCAGGGGCGTCATGGCTACACCTTC.